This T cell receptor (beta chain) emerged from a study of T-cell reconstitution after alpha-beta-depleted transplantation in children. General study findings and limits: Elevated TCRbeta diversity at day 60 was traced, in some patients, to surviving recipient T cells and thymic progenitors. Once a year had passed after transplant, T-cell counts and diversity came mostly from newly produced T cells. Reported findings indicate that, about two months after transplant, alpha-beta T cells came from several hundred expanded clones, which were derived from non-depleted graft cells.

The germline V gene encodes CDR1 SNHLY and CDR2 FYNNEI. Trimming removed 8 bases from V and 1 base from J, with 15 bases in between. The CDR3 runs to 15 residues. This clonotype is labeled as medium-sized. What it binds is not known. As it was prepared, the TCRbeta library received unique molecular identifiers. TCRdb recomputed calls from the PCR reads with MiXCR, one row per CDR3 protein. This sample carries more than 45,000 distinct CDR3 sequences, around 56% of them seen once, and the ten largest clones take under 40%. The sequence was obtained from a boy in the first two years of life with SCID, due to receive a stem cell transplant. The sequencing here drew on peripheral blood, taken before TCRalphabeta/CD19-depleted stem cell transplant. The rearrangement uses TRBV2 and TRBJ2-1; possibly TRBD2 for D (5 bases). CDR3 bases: TGTGCCAGCCAGATTGCTAGCCCTTCCTACAATGAGCAGTTCTTC. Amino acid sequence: CASQIASPSYNEQFF.